Presented here are 22 T cell receptor beta chains from one specimen sequenced in a study of response to subunit inactivated influenza vaccine. TCRdb used MiXCR to reprocess the RT-PCR reads, holding one entry per CDR3 protein. The table has about 580,000 distinct CDR3 sequences, approximately 14% seen once. The sample consisted of PBMCs from blood, taken about 12 days after vaccination. The receptors were sampled from a man aged 45-60 years who received an inactivated influenza vaccine.

Only a few counts were recorded for this clonotype. The chain employs TRBV6-5 and TRBJ2-7, with unresolved D. V was pared by 3 bases and J by 3 bases, with 12 bases between. The germline CDR1 and CDR2 sequences are MNHEY and SVGAGI. CDR3 length: 14 residues. The CDR3 reads CASSYGPPRYEQYF. The DNA of the CDR3 is TGTGCCAGCAGTTATGGTCCACCCCGCTACGAGCAGTACTTC.

This clonotype was picked up a small number of times. This chain uses TRBV2 with TRBJ1-6, with 9 bases matching TRBD1. V was pared by 8 bases and J by 9 bases, with 11 bases of the junction left unmatched. The CDR3 spans 15 residues. From germline, CDR1 is SNHLY and CDR2 FYNNEI. CDR3: CASQTDRGSGSPLHF. In nucleotides, the CDR3 is TGTGCCAGCCAAACGGACAGGGGATCAGGTTCACCCCTCCACTTT.

This rearrangement joins TRBV18 to TRBJ2-7; D remains unclear. V was cut by 4 bases and J by 6 bases, with 7 bases left in between. The germline V gene has CDR1 KGHSH and CDR2 LQKENI. The CDR3 is 11 amino acids. DNA for the CDR3: TGTGCCAGCTCACACGATCTCGAGCAGTACTTC. Translated, it gives CASSHDLEQYF.

This chain joins TRBV20-1 and TRBJ2-7; a possible D gene is TRBD2 (6 bases). The germline CDR1 and CDR2 sequences are DFQATT and SNEGSKA (reference sequence). V lost 3 bases, J lost 5 bases, and 14 bases lay in between. CDR3 length: 13 residues. The CDR3 region has the DNA TGCAGTGCTAGGGTTCTAGCGCTCGACGAGCAGTACTTC. Translating gives CSARVLALDEQYF.

This chain joins TRBV10-3 and TRBJ2-7; 15 bases agree with TRBD2. Germline-derived CDR1 and CDR2 are ENHRY and SYGVKD. The CDR3 length is 16 residues. Trimming removed 9 bases from V and 6 bases from J; junction bases left unmatched: 12. CDR3 sequence: CAIGTSGRNGRPEQYF. In nucleotides, the CDR3 is TGTGCCATTGGGACTAGCGGGAGGAACGGACGGCCCGAGCAGTACTTC.

This clonotype was observed a few times. The chain combines TRBV5-4 with TRBJ2-1, with 16 bases identical to TRBD2. There are 20 residues in the CDR3. V gave up 3 bases and J gave up 12 bases; unmatched junction bases: 21. The germline V gene encodes CDR1 SGHNT and CDR2 YYREEE (reference sequence). As DNA, the CDR3 is TGTGCCAGCAGCTCTCTCCCGGGACTAGCGGGAGGGCAGGTCCCTGTTATGCAGTTCTTC. Translation gives CASSSLPGLAGGQVPVMQFF.

There are a few counts of this clonotype. A much larger clone differs by one base, so this may be a read error. The rearrangement links TRBV5-5 to TRBJ2-3, with unresolved D. V lost 5 bases and J 0 bases, leaving 7 bases between the germline ends. CDR1 is SGHKS and CDR2 is YYEKEE in the germline V gene (reference sequence). This CDR3 comprises 13 residues. CDR3 bases: TGTGCCAGCAGTCACGACAGCACAGATACGCAGTATTTT. Translated, it gives CASSHDSTDTQYF.

Only a few counts were recorded for this clonotype. The chain links TRBV10-2 to TRBJ2-7; unclear D gene. Germline CDR1 and CDR2: WSHSY and SAAADI. This CDR3 is 13 amino acids long. V was trimmed by 3 bases and J by 3 bases, leaving 9 bases between them. CDR3 protein: CASSEGVFYEQYF. The CDR3 coding sequence is TGCGCCAGCAGTGAAGGAGTATTCTACGAGCAGTACTTC.

This clonotype was counted at least ten times. This chain links TRBV2 with TRBJ2-1; TRBD2 matches 10 bases. Looked up from germline, CDR1 is SNHLY and CDR2 is FYNNEI. J lost 4 bases, V lost 3 bases, and 3 bases had no gene match. This CDR3 contains 15 residues. The CDR3 bases are TGTGCCAGCAGTGATCCTAGCGGGGGATACAATGAGCAGTTCTTC. It codes for CASSDPSGGYNEQFF. The variable domain in full, completed from reference TRBV2 and TRBJ2-1, reads EPEVTQTPSHQVTQMGQEVILRCVPISNHLYFYWYRQILGQKVEFLVSFYNNEISEKSEIFDDQFSVERPDGSNFTLKIRSTKLEDSAMYFCASSDPSGGYNEQFFGPGTRLTVL.

In its sample, this clonotype was seen a few times. This sequence joins TRBV12-3 or TRBV12-4 and TRBJ1-2; 9 nucleotides line up with TRBD1. The CDR3 spans 14 residues. Germline trimming cut 7 bases from V and 4 bases from J; bases unmatched to any gene: 7. The CDR3 sequence is CASTPGQGGYGYTF. In DNA form, the CDR3 reads TGTGCCAGCACCCCGGGACAGGGTGGCTATGGCTACACCTTC.

At least ten counts were recorded for this clonotype. This chain connects TRBV7-9 to TRBJ1-5; D may be TRBD1 (6 bases). CDR3 length: 15 residues. V shed 1 base and J shed 2 bases, with 9 bases lying between them. The germline V gene encodes CDR1 SEHNR and CDR2 FQNEAQ (reference sequence). The CDR3 here is CASSLGRGGNQPQHF. CDR3 in DNA: TGTGCCAGCAGCTTAGGCAGGGGCGGCAATCAGCCCCAGCATTTT. Full variable domain (outside the CDR3, taken from reference TRBV7-9 and TRBJ1-5): DTGVSQNPRHKITKRGQNVTFRCDPISEHNRLYWYRQTLGQGPEFLTYFQNEAQLEKSRLLSDRFSAERPKGSFSTLEIQRTEQGDSAMYLCASSLGRGGNQPQHFGDGTRLSIL.

This clonotype was counted ten times or more. The chain joins TRBV11-2 to TRBJ2-5, with D unresolved. Germline CDR1 reads SGHAT; CDR2 reads FQNNGV. The CDR3 is 12 residues long. Trimming removed 3 bases from V and 3 bases from J, with 5 bases in between. The DNA of the CDR3 is TGTGCCAGCAGCTTGGCTAAAGAGACCCAGTACTTC. Protein product: CASSLAKETQYF.

This clonotype has more than one count but fewer than ten. This chain uses TRBV20-1 with TRBJ2-7, with TRBD2 matching 11 bases. Germline CDR1 reads DFQATT; CDR2 reads SNEGSKA (reference sequence). This CDR3 contains 14 residues. V dropped 0 bases and J dropped 4; count of bases not matched to a gene: 2. The CDR3 DNA follows: TGCAGTGCTAGAGAACCTAGCGGGGGGTACGAGCAGTACTTC. Protein product: CSAREPSGGYEQYF.

Only a few counts were recorded for this clonotype. V and J are TRBV18 and TRBJ2-7; D might be TRBD1 (6 bases). The CDR3 is made up of 20 amino acids. From germline, CDR1 is KGHSH and CDR2 LQKENI. Trimming cost V 3 bases and J 2 bases, with 29 bases left between them. Here the CDR3 reads CASSPTYRDPRSIFPYEQYF. CDR3 bases: TGTGCCAGCTCACCTACATACAGGGATCCTCGTTCGATTTTTCCCTACGAGCAGTACTTC. The full variable domain, completed using reference TRBV18 and TRBJ2-7, is NAGVMQNPRHLVRRRGQEARLRCSPMKGHSHVYWYRQLPEEGLKFMVYLQKENIIDESGMPKERFSAEFPKEGPSILRIQQVVRGDSAAYFCASSPTYRDPRSIFPYEQYFGPGTRLTVT.

This clonotype appeared a few times. The chain recombines TRBV7-3 with TRBJ2-3; D ambiguous. The germline V and J ends were trimmed by 5 bases and 2 bases, with 8 bases remaining between them. Germline V gene lookup returns CDR1 SGHTA and CDR2 FQGTGA. The CDR3 runs 13 residues. The CDR3 region has the DNA TGTGCCAGCAGCCCGTCAACCACAGATACGCAGTATTTT. This codes for CASSPSTTDTQYF.

This clonotype was observed at least ten times. The chain joins TRBV6-5 to TRBJ1-5; TRBD1 matches 9 bases. V dropped 0 bases and J dropped 6; count of bases not matched to a gene: 3. CDR3 length: 15 residues. The germline gives CDR1 MNHEY, CDR2 SVGAGI. CDR3 region: CASSYSGQGSQPQHF. Written as DNA, the CDR3 is TGTGCCAGCAGTTACTCCGGACAGGGGAGTCAGCCCCAGCATTTT.

The gene calls are TRBV19 and TRBJ2-7; D ambiguous. CDR1 LNHDA and CDR2 SQIVND come from the germline V gene (reference sequence). V lost 3 bases to trimming and J lost 0 bases, with 12 bases between them. This CDR3 is built from 15 residues. In DNA form, the CDR3 reads TGTGCCAGTAGTATGGTGGCGGAGAGCTCCTACGAGCAGTACTTC. Translating gives CASSMVAESSYEQYF.

The chain has TRBV24-1 and TRBJ2-5; perhaps TRBD1 as D (5 bases). Trimming shortened V by 6 bases and J by 0 bases, and 7 bases separated the two germline ends. The germline gives CDR1 KGHDR, CDR2 SFDVKD. The CDR3 totals 13 residues. The CDR3 DNA reads as TGTGCCACCAGTCAGGGCAACCAAGAGACCCAGTACTTC. It translates to CATSQGNQETQYF.

This clonotype was recorded a few times. The V and J genes are TRBV5-1 and TRBJ2-4, with 13 bases lining up with TRBD2. Germline lookup yields CDR1 SGHRS and CDR2 YFSETQ. V lost 5 bases to trimming and J lost 6 bases; unmatched junction nucleotides: 5. This CDR3 region has 15 residues. The CDR3 region is CASRLAGGSGNIQYF. The CDR3 bases are TGCGCCAGCAGACTAGCGGGAGGGTCGGGAAACATTCAGTACTTC.

The rearrangement links TRBV4-3 to TRBJ1-5; no definite D call. V lost 0 bases and J 2 bases, leaving 5 bases between the germline ends. Per germline, CDR1 LGHNA and CDR2 YSLEER. This CDR3 is built from 14 residues. CDR3 DNA sequence: TGCGCCAGCAGCCAAGATTTCCGCAATCAGCCCCAGCATTTT. It yields the protein CASSQDFRNQPQHF.

This chain uses TRBV18 with TRBJ2-5; D may match TRBD1 or TRBD2 (5 bases each). CDR3 length equals 15 residues. Trimming shortened V by 3 bases and J by 5 bases, and 16 bases separated the two germline ends. Germline assignment: CDR1 KGHSH and CDR2 LQKENI. CDR3 DNA sequence: TGTGCCAGCTCACCCCGGGACGGTCTTAGGGAGACCCAGTACTTC. This translates into CASSPRDGLRETQYF.

This clonotype was counted between two and nine times. This rearrangement joins TRBV19 to TRBJ1-2; the match to TRBD1 covers 9 bases. V trimming: 7 bases; J trimming: 2 bases; junction bases outside the gene matches: 5. CDR1 and CDR2 (germline): LNHDA, SQIVND (reference sequence). This CDR3 has 14 residues. The CDR3 loop is CASIQQGANYGYTF. DNA of the CDR3: TGTGCCAGTATCCAACAGGGGGCCAACTATGGCTACACCTTC.